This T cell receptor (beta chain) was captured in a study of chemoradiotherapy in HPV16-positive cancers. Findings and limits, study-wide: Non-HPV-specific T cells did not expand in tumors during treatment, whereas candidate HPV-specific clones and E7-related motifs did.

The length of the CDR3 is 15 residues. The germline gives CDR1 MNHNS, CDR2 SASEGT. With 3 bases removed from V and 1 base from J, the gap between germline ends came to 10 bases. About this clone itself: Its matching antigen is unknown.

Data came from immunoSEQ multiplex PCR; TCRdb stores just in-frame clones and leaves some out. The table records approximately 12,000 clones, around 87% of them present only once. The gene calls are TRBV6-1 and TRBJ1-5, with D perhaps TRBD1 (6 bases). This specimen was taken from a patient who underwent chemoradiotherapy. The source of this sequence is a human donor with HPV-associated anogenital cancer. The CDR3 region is CASSDTQGSNQPQHF. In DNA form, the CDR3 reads TGTGCCAGCAGTGATACTCAGGGGAGCAATCAGCCCCAGCATTTT.